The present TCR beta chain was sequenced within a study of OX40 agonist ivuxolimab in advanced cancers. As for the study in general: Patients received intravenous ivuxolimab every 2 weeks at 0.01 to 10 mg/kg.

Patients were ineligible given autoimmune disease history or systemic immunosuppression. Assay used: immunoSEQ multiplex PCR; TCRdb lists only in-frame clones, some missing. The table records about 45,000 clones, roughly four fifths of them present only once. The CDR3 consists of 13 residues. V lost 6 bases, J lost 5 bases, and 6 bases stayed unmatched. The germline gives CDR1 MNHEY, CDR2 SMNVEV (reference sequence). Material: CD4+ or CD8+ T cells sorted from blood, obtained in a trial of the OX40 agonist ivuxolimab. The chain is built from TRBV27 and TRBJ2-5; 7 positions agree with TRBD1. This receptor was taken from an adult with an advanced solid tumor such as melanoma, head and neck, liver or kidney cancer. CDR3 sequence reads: CASSRDRLETQYF. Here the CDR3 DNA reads TGTGCCAGCAGCAGGGACAGATTGGAGACCCAGTACTTC.